The T cell receptor (beta chain) described here comes from a study of shared clonotypes between healthy human individuals. To note about this clone: Its antigen is unidentified.

Trimming took 3 bases from V and 6 from J, leaving 21 bases between them. CDR3 size: 16 residues. Germline-derived CDR1 and CDR2 are KGHSH and LQKENI. Study outcomes and limitations: With several donors compared, 4.5% to 6.5% of naive CD4 clonotypes were shared. Rarefaction showed that sequencing of sorted subsets was incomplete (despite large depth).

Clones were sequenced by immunoSEQ multiplex PCR, and TCRdb holds only the in-frame ones, with some missing. Of 850,000 to 1,100,000 clones in the sample, approximately 80% are singletons; the top ten hold 0.89%. This sequence originates from a man aged 18-30 years in good health. Some clones in this sample may be carry-over from other donors' samples. The V and J genes are TRBV18 and TRBJ2-7; possible D gene TRBD2, 7 bases. The specimen sequenced was memory CD4+ T cells from PBMCs. Subset noted: CD45RA-negative fraction. The CDR3 protein is CASSPARGGRNGEQYF. The CDR3 DNA is TGTGCCAGCTCACCCGCTAGGGGGGGCCGTAATGGCGAGCAGTACTTC. Together with reference TRBV18 and TRBJ2-7, the CDR3 gives the full variable domain: NAGVMQNPRHLVRRRGQEARLRCSPMKGHSHVYWYRQLPEEGLKFMVYLQKENIIDESGMPKERFSAEFPKEGPSILRIQQVVRGDSAAYFCASSPARGGRNGEQYFGPGTRLTVT.